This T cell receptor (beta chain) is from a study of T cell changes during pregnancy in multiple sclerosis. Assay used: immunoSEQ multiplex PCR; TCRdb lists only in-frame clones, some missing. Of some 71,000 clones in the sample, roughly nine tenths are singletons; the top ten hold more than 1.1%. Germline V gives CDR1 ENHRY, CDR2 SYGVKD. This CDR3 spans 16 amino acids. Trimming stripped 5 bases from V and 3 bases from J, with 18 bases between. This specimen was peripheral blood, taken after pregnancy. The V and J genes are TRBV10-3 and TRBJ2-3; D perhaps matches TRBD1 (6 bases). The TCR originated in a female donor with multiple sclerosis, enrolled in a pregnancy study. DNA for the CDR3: TGTGCCATCAGTCCTTCTTCACAGGGTTTAACAGATACGCAGTATTTT. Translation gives CAISPSSQGLTDTQYF.